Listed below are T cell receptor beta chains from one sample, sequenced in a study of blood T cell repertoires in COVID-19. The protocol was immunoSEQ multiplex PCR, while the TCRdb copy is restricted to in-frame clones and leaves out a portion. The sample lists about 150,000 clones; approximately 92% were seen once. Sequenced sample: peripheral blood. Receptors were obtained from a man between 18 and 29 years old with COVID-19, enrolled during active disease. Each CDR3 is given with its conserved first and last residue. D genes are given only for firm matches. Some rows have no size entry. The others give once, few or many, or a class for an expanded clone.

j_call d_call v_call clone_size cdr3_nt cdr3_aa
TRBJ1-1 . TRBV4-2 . TGTGCCAGCAGCCAAGACAGGTACAGGGAGAAAATGAACACTGAAGCTTTCTTT CASSQDRYREKMNTEAFF
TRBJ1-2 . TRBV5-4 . TGTGCCAGCAGCTTTCGAGGCCTAAACTATGGCTACACCTTC CASSFRGLNYGYTF
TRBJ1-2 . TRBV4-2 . TGTGCCAGCAGCCAAGATAGAGGGGGTAACTATGGCTACACCTTC CASSQDRGGNYGYTF
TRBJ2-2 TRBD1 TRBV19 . TGTGCCAGCCTGGGGACAGGGGGCGCCTTCGGGGAGCTGTTTTTT CASLGTGGAFGELFF
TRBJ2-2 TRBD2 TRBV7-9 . TGTGCCAGCAGCTTAGCCCCTGGGGCTAGCGGGACGAACACCGGGGAGCTGTTTTTT CASSLAPGASGTNTGELFF
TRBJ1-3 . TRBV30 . TGTGCCTGGTCTCCGGGAGGAAACACCATATATTTT CAWSPGGNTIYF
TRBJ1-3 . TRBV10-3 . TGTGCCATCAGTGAGTCAGAGGTGACCATATATTTT CAISESEVTIYF
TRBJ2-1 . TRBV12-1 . TGTGCCAGCAGCTTTCCCACTAGCGGGGGACCCTACAATGAGCAGTTCTTC CASSFPTSGGPYNEQFF
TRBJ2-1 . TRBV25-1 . TGTGCCAGCAGTCCCCCCGGGGTAGCGGAGCAGTTCTTC CASSPPGVAEQFF
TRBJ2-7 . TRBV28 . TGTGCCAGCAGTTTTCCCCAGGGGCCATCCTACGAGCAGTACTTC CASSFPQGPSYEQYF
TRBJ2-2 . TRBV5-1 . TGCGCCAGCAGCCCGGATGGACAGATCACCGGGGAGCTGTTTTTT CASSPDGQITGELFF
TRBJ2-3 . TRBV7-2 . TGTGCCAGCAGCTTAGCAGGGGGACGAGATACGCAGTATTTT CASSLAGGRDTQYF
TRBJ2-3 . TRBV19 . TGTGCCAGTAGTATACCTAGTATCGGAGATACGCAGTATTTT CASSIPSIGDTQYF
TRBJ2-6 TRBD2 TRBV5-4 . TGTGCCAGCAGCTCGGGACTAGCGGGAATTTCTGGGGCCAACGTCCTGACTTTC CASSSGLAGISGANVLTF
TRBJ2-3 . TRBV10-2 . TGCGCCAGCAGTGAGGGGCAGGGGGATACGCAGTATTTT CASSEGQGDTQYF
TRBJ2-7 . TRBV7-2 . TGTGCCAGCAGCTTAGCGGGAGGGGGAAGCTCCTACGAGCAGTACTTC CASSLAGGGSSYEQYF
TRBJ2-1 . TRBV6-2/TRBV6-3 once TGTGCCAGCAGTTACGGAGTACAGGGCTCCTACAATGAGCAGTTCTTC CASSYGVQGSYNEQFF
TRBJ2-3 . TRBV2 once TGTGCCAGCAGTGAAGGACGGGCTAGCGCAGATACGCAGTATTTT CASSEGRASADTQYF
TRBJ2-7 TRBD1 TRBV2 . TGTGCCAGCAGGGACAGGGTCTACGAGCAGTACTTC CASRDRVYEQYF
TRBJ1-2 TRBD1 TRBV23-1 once TGCGCCAGCGGAGGGACAGGCCGTTACCTTGGCTATGGCTACACCTTC CASGGTGRYLGYGYTF
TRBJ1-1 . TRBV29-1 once TGCAGCGTTGATGTACAGGGCGACACTGAAGCTTTCTTT CSVDVQGDTEAFF
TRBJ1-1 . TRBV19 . TGTGCCAGTAGTCCACGACCGGGCAGGGGCACTGAAGCTTTCTTT CASSPRPGRGTEAFF
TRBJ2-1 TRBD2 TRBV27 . TGTGCCAGCAGTTCCGGACTAGACAATGAGCAGTTCTTC CASSSGLDNEQFF
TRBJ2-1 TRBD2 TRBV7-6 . TGTGCCAGCAGCTTCGGGACTAGGGAAAGCGGTGAGCAGTTCTTC CASSFGTRESGEQFF
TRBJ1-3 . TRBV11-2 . TGTGCCAGCAGCGCCTTCCGGGGAAGGGCCGGAAACACCATATATTTT CASSAFRGRAGNTIYF
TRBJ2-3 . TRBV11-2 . TGTGCCAGCAGCTTAGGGCTCATCGAACGGGCAGATACGCAGTATTTT CASSLGLIERADTQYF
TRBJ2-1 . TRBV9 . TGTGCCAGCCAGCCTGGGGGGTCTTCCTACAATGAGCAGTTCTTC CASQPGGSSYNEQFF
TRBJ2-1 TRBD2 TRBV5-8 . TGTGCCAGCAGCCCAGGGACTAGCGGGAATTACAATGAGCAGTTCTTC CASSPGTSGNYNEQFF
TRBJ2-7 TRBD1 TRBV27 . TGTGCCAGCAGTTGGGCAGGGGGTGGCGAGCAGTACTTC CASSWAGGGEQYF
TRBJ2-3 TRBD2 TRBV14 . TGTGCCAGCAGCCAAGCAGCGGGGGCAGATACGCAGTATTTT CASSQAAGADTQYF
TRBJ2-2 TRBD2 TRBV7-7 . TGTGCCAGCAGTACGGGACTAGCACACACCGGGGAGCTGTTTTTT CASSTGLAHTGELFF
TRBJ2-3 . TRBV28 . TGTGCCAGCAGTTCACTAACCCAAATCACAGATACGCAGTATTTT CASSSLTQITDTQYF
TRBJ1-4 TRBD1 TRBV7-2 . TGTGCCAGCAGCCCCTTACAGGGGTGGGGAGAAAAACTGTTTTTT CASSPLQGWGEKLFF
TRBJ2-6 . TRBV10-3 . TGTGCCATCGGTAGAGGCGGCTCTGGGGCCAACGTCCTGACTTTC CAIGRGGSGANVLTF
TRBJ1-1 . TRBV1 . TGCACCAGCAGCCAAGACCGACAGAAGAAAATCGAAGCTTTCTTT CTSSQDRQKKIEAFF
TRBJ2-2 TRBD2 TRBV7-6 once TGTGCCAGCAGCTTTTGGCTAGCGGGCACCGGGGAGCTGTTTTTT CASSFWLAGTGELFF
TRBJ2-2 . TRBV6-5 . TGTGCCAGCAGCACGGAGGGGGGGTCCGGGGAGCTGTTTTTT CASSTEGGSGELFF
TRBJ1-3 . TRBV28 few TGTGCCAGCCGTCCCGGGGGGGCGCGTGGAAACACCATATATTTT CASRPGGARGNTIYF
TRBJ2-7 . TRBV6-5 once TGTGCCAGCAGTCTCGACAGGTACGAGCAGTACTTC CASSLDRYEQYF
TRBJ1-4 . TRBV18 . TGTGCCAGCTCAACAGGGAATATAGAAAAACTGCTTTTT CASSTGNIEKLLF
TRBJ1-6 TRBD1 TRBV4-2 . TGTGCCAGCAACCGTCGGGGAGGACAGGGGTATAATTCACCCCTCCACTTT CASNRRGGQGYNSPLHF
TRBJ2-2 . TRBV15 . TGTGCCACCAGCAGAGATTTGCGGAGGGCGAGGGGGGAGCTGTTTTTT CATSRDLRRARGELFF
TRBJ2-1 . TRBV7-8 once TGTGCCAGCAGCTTAGTTGCGGGGGCGTTGGGCAATGAGCAGTTCTTC CASSLVAGALGNEQFF
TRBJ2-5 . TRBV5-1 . TGCGCCAGCAGCTTAGACAGAGCCGACCAAGAGACCCAGTACTTC CASSLDRADQETQYF
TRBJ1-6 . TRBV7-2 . TGTGCCAGCAGCTTAGCGCTAGGGGGGGGAAATTCACCCCTCCACTTT CASSLALGGGNSPLHF
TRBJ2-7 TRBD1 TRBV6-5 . TGTGCCAGCAGAGCAGGGGGCGTCGAGCAGTACTTC CASRAGGVEQYF